Listed here is a single T cell receptor (beta chain). Its antigen is currently unknown. The sample is drawn from a study of OX40 agonist ivuxolimab in advanced cancers. The overall study: Past anti-PD-1, anti-PD-L1 or anti-CTLA-4 therapy was accepted, and around 40% had received some.

Using immunoSEQ multiplex PCR, the repertoire was profiled, and TCRdb retains in-frame clones only, with some absent. The table has under 35,000 clones, 82% seen once; the top ten hold about 20%. V lost 1 base, J lost 1 base, and 16 bases lay in between. The CDR3 spans 18 residues. Germline-derived CDR1 and CDR2 are LGHNA and YSLEER. General study points: At 0.1-3.0 mg/kg, partial responders had clonal expansion among the lowest observed. On average, CD8+ T cells showed a greater number of expanded clones than CD4+.

The sequence derives from an adult with an advanced solid tumor such as melanoma, head and neck, liver or kidney cancer. The sequences come from CD4+ or CD8+ T cells sorted from blood, collected in a trial of the OX40 agonist ivuxolimab. The J gene is TRBJ2-2, the V gene TRBV4-3, with D unresolved. In DNA, the CDR3 is TGCGCCAGCAGCCAAGGCGGTGGTGGGTGGGGGAACACCGGGGAGCTGTTTTTT. Translated: CASSQGGGGWGNTGELFF.